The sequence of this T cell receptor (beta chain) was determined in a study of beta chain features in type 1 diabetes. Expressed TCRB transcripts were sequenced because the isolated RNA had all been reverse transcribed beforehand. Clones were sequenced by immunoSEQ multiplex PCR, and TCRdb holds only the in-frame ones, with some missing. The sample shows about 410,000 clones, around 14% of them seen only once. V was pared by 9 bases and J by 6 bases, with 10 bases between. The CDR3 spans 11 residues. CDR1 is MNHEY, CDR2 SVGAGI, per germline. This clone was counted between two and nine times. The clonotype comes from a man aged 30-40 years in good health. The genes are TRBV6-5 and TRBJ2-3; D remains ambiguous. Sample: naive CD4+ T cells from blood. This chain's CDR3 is CASGGWDTQYF. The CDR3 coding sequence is TGTGCCAGTGGTGGCTGGGATACGCAGTATTTT.